This is a list of T cell receptor beta chains from one sample in a study of beta chain features in type 1 diabetes. The table came from immunoSEQ multiplex PCR; TCRdb's copy has only in-frame clones and leaves some out. The table includes 9,400 or so clones, around 78% detected once. Sequencing was carried out using Tregs from blood. The receptors were gathered from a woman between 18 and 30 years old in good health. Both conserved end residues are part of each CDR3. D genes are given only for firm matches. The size of a clone is reported for some rows only, either as once, few or many, or as a class for expanded clones.

v_call: TRBV5-1
j_call: TRBJ1-1
clone_size: -
d_call: -
cdr3_nt: TGCGCCAGCAGCTTGGAGCTGTGGGGGGACACTGAAGCTTTCTTT
cdr3_aa: CASSLELWGDTEAFF

v_call: TRBV6-5
j_call: TRBJ1-2
clone_size: -
d_call: -
cdr3_nt: TGTGCCAGCAGTTACTCGTACCCCCCGGGATATGGCTACACCTTC
cdr3_aa: CASSYSYPPGYGYTF

v_call: TRBV19
j_call: TRBJ1-2
clone_size: -
d_call: -
cdr3_nt: TGTGCCAGTAGTATGGTCAGGGGAATGGCTGGCTACACCTTC
cdr3_aa: CASSMVRGMAGYTF

v_call: TRBV6-6
j_call: TRBJ2-1
clone_size: -
d_call: -
cdr3_nt: TGTGCCAGCACCCAACCAGGGGCCCATGAGCAGTTCTTC
cdr3_aa: CASTQPGAHEQFF

v_call: TRBV5-1
j_call: TRBJ2-7
clone_size: -
d_call: -
cdr3_nt: TGCGCCAGCAGCTTGGATGGGCTTTATTACGAGCAGTACTTC
cdr3_aa: CASSLDGLYYEQYF

v_call: TRBV4-2
j_call: TRBJ1-5
clone_size: -
d_call: -
cdr3_nt: TGTGCCAGCAGCCAAGATTCGGGGGATCAGCCCCAGCATTTT
cdr3_aa: CASSQDSGDQPQHF

v_call: TRBV1
j_call: TRBJ2-2
clone_size: -
d_call: -
cdr3_nt: TGCACCAGCAGCCAAATCCCCCCTAGACCCTGGCCTAACACCGGGGAGCTGTTTTTT
cdr3_aa: CTSSQIPPRPWPNTGELFF

v_call: TRBV6-6
j_call: TRBJ1-6
clone_size: few
d_call: -
cdr3_nt: TGTGCCAGTTCGGACATCCTTACATCACCCCTCCACTTT
cdr3_aa: CASSDILTSPLHF

v_call: TRBV6-1
j_call: TRBJ2-1
clone_size: -
d_call: -
cdr3_nt: TGTGCCAGCAGTGAATACGCGAGCTCCTACAATGAGCAGTTCTTC
cdr3_aa: CASSEYASSYNEQFF

v_call: TRBV11-2
j_call: TRBJ2-7
clone_size: -
d_call: TRBD2
cdr3_nt: TGTGCCAGCAGCTTAGATCCCCGGGGACTAGCGGGAGGCCGATCCTACGAGCAGTACTTC
cdr3_aa: CASSLDPRGLAGGRSYEQYF

v_call: TRBV28
j_call: TRBJ2-5
clone_size: -
d_call: -
cdr3_nt: TGTGCCAGCAGTGCCTTCAGGGGTCGGGAGACCCAGTACTTC
cdr3_aa: CASSAFRGRETQYF

v_call: TRBV29-1
j_call: TRBJ1-2
clone_size: few
d_call: -
cdr3_nt: TGCAGCGTCGGAGGGGGGGGCACGATGGATGGCTACACCTTC
cdr3_aa: CSVGGGGTMDGYTF

v_call: TRBV7-9
j_call: TRBJ1-4
clone_size: -
d_call: TRBD1
cdr3_nt: TGTGCCAGCAGCACCGGGACAGGGGACGAAAAACTGTTTTTT
cdr3_aa: CASSTGTGDEKLFF

v_call: TRBV27
j_call: TRBJ2-7
clone_size: -
d_call: -
cdr3_nt: TGTGCCAGCAGGGTGGGCGACTCCTACGAGCAGTACTTC
cdr3_aa: CASRVGDSYEQYF

v_call: TRBV30
j_call: TRBJ1-1
clone_size: few
d_call: -
cdr3_nt: TGTGCCTGGAGTGTCAACAGGGCAGAAGCTTTCTTT
cdr3_aa: CAWSVNRAEAFF

v_call: TRBV6-1
j_call: TRBJ2-2
clone_size: few
d_call: -
cdr3_nt: TGTGCCAGCAGTGAAGGAGGGTGGGTCGGGGAGCTGTTTTTT
cdr3_aa: CASSEGGWVGELFF

v_call: TRBV5-6
j_call: TRBJ2-3
clone_size: -
d_call: -
cdr3_nt: TGTGCCAGCAGCTCCCGGGACACTCTATCCAACACAGATACGCAGTATTTT
cdr3_aa: CASSSRDTLSNTDTQYF

v_call: TRBV5-1
j_call: TRBJ2-1
clone_size: -
d_call: TRBD1
cdr3_nt: TGCGCCAGCAGCTTGGGCGACAGGGGGAGGGACAATGAGCAGTTCTTC
cdr3_aa: CASSLGDRGRDNEQFF

v_call: TRBV19
j_call: TRBJ2-5
clone_size: -
d_call: -
cdr3_nt: TGTGCCAGTTTTTTTTCAGGGGAGCAGTACTTC
cdr3_aa: CASFFSGEQYF

v_call: TRBV19
j_call: TRBJ1-1
clone_size: -
d_call: TRBD1
cdr3_nt: TGTGCCAGTCGAGACAGGGGCGGAACTGAAGCTTTCTTT
cdr3_aa: CASRDRGGTEAFF

v_call: TRBV19
j_call: TRBJ2-1
clone_size: once
d_call: -
cdr3_nt: TGTGCCAGTAGTATACCGTACAATGAGCAGTTCTTC
cdr3_aa: CASSIPYNEQFF

v_call: TRBV7-9
j_call: TRBJ1-2
clone_size: -
d_call: TRBD1
cdr3_nt: TGTGCCAGCAGCCGACAGGACAGGTCCGGATATGGCTACACCTTC
cdr3_aa: CASSRQDRSGYGYTF

v_call: TRBV19
j_call: TRBJ1-6
clone_size: few
d_call: -
cdr3_nt: TGTGCCAGTAGTATCATGAATTCACCCCTCCACTTT
cdr3_aa: CASSIMNSPLHF

v_call: TRBV6-1
j_call: TRBJ2-5
clone_size: -
d_call: TRBD2
cdr3_nt: TGTGCCAGCAGTGGCAGATTTACTAGCGGGGGAGGAGAGACCCAGTACTTC
cdr3_aa: CASSGRFTSGGGETQYF

v_call: TRBV6-1
j_call: TRBJ1-2
clone_size: -
d_call: -
cdr3_nt: TGTGCCAGCAGTGAAGCGGGAGGGGGCTATGGCTACACCTTC
cdr3_aa: CASSEAGGGYGYTF

v_call: TRBV18
j_call: TRBJ1-5
clone_size: -
d_call: TRBD1
cdr3_nt: TGTGCCAGCTCACCAGACAGGGTGGGCAATCAGCCCCAGCATTTT
cdr3_aa: CASSPDRVGNQPQHF

v_call: TRBV7-2
j_call: TRBJ1-4
clone_size: -
d_call: -
cdr3_nt: TGTGCCAGCAGCCTCCAGGGTCGGATGGGCGAAAAACTGTTTTTT
cdr3_aa: CASSLQGRMGEKLFF

v_call: TRBV27
j_call: TRBJ2-1
clone_size: -
d_call: -
cdr3_nt: TGTGCCAGTAGGCCAGGGAAGATGGGCAATGAGCAGTTCTTC
cdr3_aa: CASRPGKMGNEQFF

v_call: TRBV2
j_call: TRBJ2-7
clone_size: -
d_call: -
cdr3_nt: TGTGCCAGCAGTGAAGACAGATACTACGAGCAGTACTTC
cdr3_aa: CASSEDRYYEQYF

v_call: TRBV2
j_call: TRBJ2-2
clone_size: once
d_call: -
cdr3_nt: TGTGCCAGCAGTGGGGGGCCCCTCTCGAACACCGGGGAGCTGTTTTTT
cdr3_aa: CASSGGPLSNTGELFF

v_call: TRBV5-1
j_call: TRBJ1-1
clone_size: -
d_call: -
cdr3_nt: TGCGCCAGCAGCTTGGGGCTCCGAGCGGCATACGACACTGAAGCTTTCTTT
cdr3_aa: CASSLGLRAAYDTEAFF

v_call: TRBV30
j_call: TRBJ1-1
clone_size: -
d_call: -
cdr3_nt: TGTGCCTGGAAGAGGGAACTGAACACTGAAGCTTTCTTT
cdr3_aa: CAWKRELNTEAFF

v_call: TRBV10-3
j_call: TRBJ2-1
clone_size: -
d_call: TRBD2
cdr3_nt: TGTGCCATCAGTGATAGCGGGAGCAGCTACAATGAGCAGTTCTTC
cdr3_aa: CAISDSGSSYNEQFF

v_call: TRBV29-1
j_call: TRBJ2-1
clone_size: -
d_call: TRBD1
cdr3_nt: TGCAGCGTTCAAGGGGGCGGCGCCAGTAAGTTCTTC
cdr3_aa: CSVQGGGASKFF

v_call: TRBV29-1
j_call: TRBJ2-5
clone_size: -
d_call: TRBD2
cdr3_nt: TGCAGCGTTGCGAGCGGGGGAGAGACCCAGTACTTC
cdr3_aa: CSVASGGETQYF

v_call: TRBV11-1
j_call: TRBJ2-1
clone_size: few
d_call: -
cdr3_nt: TGTGCCAGCAGCTACGGACAGTTGAGCTCCTACAATGAGCAGTTCTTC
cdr3_aa: CASSYGQLSSYNEQFF

v_call: TRBV19
j_call: TRBJ1-5
clone_size: -
d_call: -
cdr3_nt: TGTGCCAGTAGCGCCCTTACAGGGATCGACAATCGGCCCCAGCATTTT
cdr3_aa: CASSALTGIDNRPQHF

v_call: TRBV7-8
j_call: TRBJ1-6
clone_size: -
d_call: -
cdr3_nt: TGTGCCAGCAGCCCAAGCCTTAATTCACCCCTCCACTTT
cdr3_aa: CASSPSLNSPLHF